These 9 T cell receptor beta chains share one sample of origin, sequenced in a study of cytomegalovirus exposure and HLA in healthy donors. Vbeta (60) and Jbeta (13) primers were used in the PCR. Using immunoSEQ multiplex PCR, the repertoire was profiled, and TCRdb retains in-frame clones only, with some absent. The data show around 280,000 clones, with roughly 89% seen just once and approximately 2.4% held by the top ten. Material: PBMCs. These receptors originate from a woman in her late teens or twenties in good health and CMV-seronegative.

This clone was observed a single time. The chain combines TRBV7-8 with TRBJ1-2; D is perhaps TRBD1 (5 bases). Trimming pared 2 bases from V and 1 base from J, leaving 20 bases between. The CDR3 is made up of 18 amino acids. The germline V gene has CDR1 SGHVS and CDR2 FQNEAQ. CDR3 sequence (DNA): TGTGCCAGCAGCTTAATAGGAGCCTCGCGGGACGATAACTATGGCTACACCTTC. It yields the protein CASSLIGASRDDNYGYTF.

The J gene is TRBJ1-5, the V gene TRBV6-5; D is uncertain. V lost 3 bases to trimming and J lost 9 bases, with 9 bases between them. CDR1 is MNHEY, CDR2 SVGAGI, per germline. The CDR3 runs to 12 residues. CDR3 coding DNA: TGTGCCAGCAGTTATGAGGGAGGGCCCCAGCATTTT. Translating it yields CASSYEGGPQHF.

The genes are TRBV6-5 and TRBJ2-2; the D gene is possibly TRBD1 (5 bases). This CDR3 comprises 16 residues. Between the trimmed V and J ends, which lost 0 bases and 0 bases, there was a span of 8 bases. Germline CDR1 is MNHEY and CDR2 is SVGAGI. For the CDR3, the DNA is TGTGCCAGCAGTTACTCGGAACAGGCGAACACCGGGGAGCTGTTTTTT. The encoded protein is CASSYSEQANTGELFF.

The J gene is TRBJ2-7, the V gene TRBV10-3; the match to TRBD2 covers 11 bases. The J segment lost 4 bases and the V segment lost 6 bases, leaving 5 bases of the junction unmatched. The CDR3 contains 14 residues. Germline assignment: CDR1 ENHRY and CDR2 SYGVKD. The CDR3 nucleotides read TGTGCCATCAGCCCTAGCGGGGGGCGTTACGAGCAGTACTTC. Translation gives CAISPSGGRYEQYF.

The chain recombines TRBV7-9 with TRBJ2-7; 12 nucleotides agree with TRBD2. The CDR3 has 16 amino acids. CDR1 and CDR2 (germline): SEHNR, FQNEAQ (reference sequence). V was pared by 5 bases and J by 0 bases, with 5 bases of the junction left unmatched. CDR3 in amino acids: CASSRTSGESSYEQYF. CDR3 sequence (DNA): TGTGCCAGCAGCAGGACTAGCGGGGAGAGCTCCTACGAGCAGTACTTC.

The chain couples TRBV10-3 to TRBJ1-1; D is possibly TRBD1 (5 bases). Germline assignment: CDR1 ENHRY and CDR2 SYGVKD. This CDR3 spans 13 amino acids. V was cut by 4 bases and J by 1 base, with 7 bases left in between. The CDR3 DNA is TGTGCCATCAGTGCGGGGGGGAACACTGAAGCTTTCTTT. This sequence encodes CAISAGGNTEAFF.

CDR3 DNA: TGTGCCAGCAGCGAATGGGACAGGGTAAACTATGGCTACACCTTC. This gives the protein CASSEWDRVNYGYTF. This rearrangement joins TRBV7-9 to TRBJ1-2, with 9 bases lining up with TRBD1. The CDR3 length is 15 residues. The V segment lost 5 bases and the J segment 2 bases; nucleotides outside the gene matches: 6. Germline V gives CDR1 SEHNR, CDR2 FQNEAQ (reference sequence). The full variable domain, with the rest looked up from reference TRBV7-9 and TRBJ1-2, is DTGVSQNPRHKITKRGQNVTFRCDPISEHNRLYWYRQTLGQGPEFLTYFQNEAQLEKSRLLSDRFSAERPKGSFSTLEIQRTEQGDSAMYLCASSEWDRVNYGYTFGSGTRLTVV.

The table lists this clone with a few counts. Written as DNA, the CDR3 is TGCGCCAGCACCCTGGGCACAGCGGGGGGCGTTCAGTACTTC. Its protein is CASTLGTAGGVQYF. The chain employs TRBV5-1 and TRBJ2-7, with TRBD2 matching over 9 bases. Germline V gene sequence: CDR1 SGHRS, CDR2 YFSETQ. The trim removed 6 bases at V and 10 bases at J, leaving 14 bases unmatched. The CDR3 totals 14 residues.

The CDR3 reads CASSLGTMNTEAFF. For the CDR3, the DNA is TGTGCCAGCAGTTTAGGGACAATGAACACTGAAGCTTTCTTT. The genes are TRBV27 and TRBJ1-1; D perhaps matches TRBD1 (6 bases). Trimming shortened V by 2 bases and J by 0 bases, and 7 bases separated the two germline ends. Germline CDR1 is MNHEY and CDR2 is SMNVEV (reference sequence). This CDR3 has 14 amino acids.